The 21 T cell receptor beta chains presented below share a single source sample, sequenced in a study of T-cell reconstitution after alpha-beta-depleted transplantation in children. Unique molecular identifiers were incorporated into the prepared TCRbeta library. TCRdb recomputed calls from the PCR reads with MiXCR, one row per CDR3 protein. Of fewer than 250,000 distinct CDR3 sequences listed, roughly 8.2% are singletons. The source material was PBMCs, mostly from graft donor cells, sampled 180 days after TCRalphabeta/CD19-depleted stem cell transplant. The source of these receptors is a male patient between 5 and 17 years old who had a stem cell transplant for acute lymphoblastic leukemia, so the T cells may come from the graft donor.

This clonotype has a count of ten or more. The J gene is TRBJ1-4, the V gene TRBV20-1; D uncertain. Per germline, CDR1 DFQATT and CDR2 SNEGSKA (reference sequence). The CDR3 extends over 12 amino acids. Trimming removed 5 bases at V and 6 bases at J, with 10 bases between. CDR3 in DNA: TGCAGTGCTCTGGAGGAGCATGAAAAACTGTTTTTT. Translating it yields CSALEEHEKLFF.

This clonotype has at least ten counts. This sequence joins TRBV15 and TRBJ2-5; D is undetermined. Trimming left V 7 bases short and J 5 bases short, with 11 bases between. CDR1 LNHNV and CDR2 YYDKDF come from the germline V gene (reference sequence). The CDR3 runs 12 residues. CDR3: CATMGRMETQYF. The CDR3 nucleotides read TGTGCCACCATGGGCAGGATGGAGACCCAGTACTTC.

This clonotype was counted at least ten times. The chain combines TRBV28 with TRBJ2-5, with 9 positions matching TRBD1. The germline V gene has CDR1 MDHEN and CDR2 SYDVKM. This CDR3 is built from 14 residues. V lost 3 bases, J lost 5 bases, and 4 bases stayed unmatched. As DNA, the CDR3 is TGTGCCAGCAGTTTGGGACAGGGTGTGGAGACCCAGTACTTC. This sequence encodes CASSLGQGVETQYF.

This clonotype has at least ten counts. The CDR3 DNA follows: TGTGCCAGCAGCGCCATTCACTCCTACGAGCAGTACTTC. Residues: CASSAIHSYEQYF. V is TRBV5-6 and J is TRBJ2-7; the D is unclear. V shed 4 bases and J shed 0 bases, with 8 bases lying between them. Germline loops: CDR1 SGHDT, CDR2 YYEEEE. The CDR3 spans 13 residues. Based on the CDR3 plus reference TRBV5-6 and TRBJ2-7, the full variable domain is DAGVTQSPTHLIKTRGQQVTLRCSPKSGHDTVSWYQQALGQGPQFIFQYYEEEERQRGNFPDRFSGHQFPNYSSELNVNALLLGDSALYLCASSAIHSYEQYFGPGTRLTVT.

At least ten counts were recorded for this clonotype. The rearrangement uses TRBV5-4 and TRBJ2-7; TRBD1 might be the D (6 bases). The germline CDR1 and CDR2 sequences are SGHNT and YYREEE (reference sequence). The CDR3 totals 12 residues. Deletions cut 4 bases from V and 5 bases from J, with 10 bases between. The CDR3 region is CASSRQAHEQYF. The DNA for the CDR3 is TGTGCCAGCAGCCGACAGGCCCACGAGCAGTACTTC.

With respect to this clonotype: A much more abundant neighbour one base away suggests this may be a read error. The chain has TRBV6-5 and TRBJ2-5; tentative D call: TRBD1 (6 bases). The CDR3 sequence is 15 residues long. V was trimmed by 2 bases and J by 4 bases, leaving 14 bases between them. The germline V gene encodes CDR1 MNHEY and CDR2 SVGAGI. The DNA for the CDR3 is TGTGCCAGCAGTTACAGCAGGGGAAGAGGAGAGACCCAGTACTTC. Encoded protein: CASSYSRGRGETQYF.

This clonotype was seen ten or more times. The V and J genes are TRBV24-1 and TRBJ2-7, with D hard to call. Trimming pared 5 bases from V and 2 bases from J, leaving 3 bases between. In germline, CDR1 is KGHDR, CDR2 SFDVKD. This CDR3 contains 11 residues. Here the CDR3 reads CATSGTYEQYF. In nucleotides, the CDR3 is TGTGCCACCAGTGGAACCTACGAGCAGTACTTC.

This clonotype was observed many times. The chain employs TRBV12-3 or TRBV12-4 and TRBJ1-1, with D maybe TRBD1 (6 bases). The CDR3 sequence is 15 residues long. Trimming took off 6 bases at V and 0 bases at J, with 14 bases between the two ends. The CDR3, as DNA: TGTGCCAGCAGACATGACAGGCAATTGAACACTGAAGCTTTCTTT. This encodes CASRHDRQLNTEAFF.

The sample holds many counts of this clonotype. V is TRBV20-1 and J is TRBJ2-5, with 14 bases aligning to TRBD2. The CDR3 extends over 14 amino acids. V shed 6 bases, J shed 5 bases, and the junction held 5 bases outside the gene matches. Germline CDR1 DFQATT, CDR2 SNEGSKA (reference sequence). In DNA, the CDR3 is TGCAGTGCGCCCCGACTAGCGGGAGGGGAGACCCAGTACTTC. The encoded protein is CSAPRLAGGETQYF.

This clonotype has a count of ten or more. V and J are TRBV7-9 and TRBJ2-3, with TRBD2 matching over 7 bases. There are 16 residues in the CDR3. The germline V gene encodes CDR1 SEHNR and CDR2 FQNEAQ (reference sequence). J was trimmed by 4 bases and V by 4 bases; bases with no gene match: 11. This CDR3 is CASSSRTSGLADTQYF. Here the CDR3 DNA reads TGTGCCAGCAGCTCTAGGACTAGTGGGCTCGCAGATACGCAGTATTTT.

In this sample, this clonotype turned up a few times. The genes are TRBV20-1 and TRBJ2-7; 12 bases agree with TRBD2. V dropped 5 bases and J dropped 2; count of bases not matched to a gene: 7. The CDR3 totals 15 residues. The germline gives CDR1 DFQATT, CDR2 SNEGSKA (reference sequence). CDR3 protein: CSAFSSSGGAYEQYF. The CDR3 DNA reads TGCAGTGCTTTTTCCTCTAGCGGGGGGGCCTACGAGCAGTACTTC.

This clonotype occurred many times. The CDR3 DNA reads as TGCGCCAGCAGCTTGTCCCCCGACTCTGGGGCCAACGTCCTGACTTTC. This gives the protein CASSLSPDSGANVLTF. This chain links TRBV5-1 with TRBJ2-6; D gene ambiguous. The CDR3 sequence is 16 residues long. V was pared by 1 base and J by 0 bases, with 8 bases between. Per germline, CDR1 SGHRS and CDR2 YFSETQ.

This clonotype was detected once. A much larger clone differs by one base, so this may be a read error. The chain carries TRBV7-9 and TRBJ1-3; D not resolved. The germline V gene encodes CDR1 SEHNR and CDR2 FQNEAQ (reference sequence). The CDR3 runs 14 residues. The germline V and J ends were trimmed by 2 bases and 4 bases, with 9 bases remaining between them. CDR3 amino acids: CASSLTAGGNTIYF. CDR3 coding DNA: TGTGCCAGCAGCTTAACAGCGGGCGGAAACACCATATATTTT.

This clonotype came up many times. V and J are TRBV5-1 and TRBJ2-2, with TRBD2 as a possible D gene (5 bases). The CDR3 totals 16 residues. Trimming cost V 4 bases and J 2 bases, with 15 bases left between them. Germline V gene sequence: CDR1 SGHRS, CDR2 YFSETQ. As DNA, the CDR3 is TGCGCCAGCAGCGGACCAGGAGGCGGTAACACCGGGGAGCTGTTTTTT. Translated: CASSGPGGGNTGELFF.

This clonotype was picked up many times. The chain uses TRBV7-9 and TRBJ1-2; D not certain. The CDR3 runs to 13 residues. Between the trimmed V and J ends, which lost 6 bases and 3 bases, there was a span of 11 bases. Germline CDR1 reads SEHNR; CDR2 reads FQNEAQ (reference sequence). The CDR3 is CASSWNTDYGYTF. The CDR3 DNA follows: TGTGCCAGCAGTTGGAATACGGACTATGGCTACACCTTC.

This clonotype was recorded many times. The CDR3 sequence: CATGTGNTIYF. The CDR3 DNA follows: TGTGCCACCGGGACTGGAAACACCATATATTTT. The V gene is TRBV6-6, the J gene TRBJ1-3; D gene uncertain. The germline V gene encodes CDR1 MNHNY and CDR2 SVGAGI (reference sequence). The CDR3 contains 11 residues. V was trimmed by 10 bases and J by 2 bases, leaving 6 bases between them.

This clonotype came up many times. V usage is TRBV29-1 and J usage is TRBJ2-1; TRBD1 aligns across 9 bases. V shed 7 bases and J 4 bases; nucleotides not matched to a gene: 5. Germline assignment: CDR1 SQVTM and CDR2 ANQGSEA. The CDR3 runs 13 residues. The DNA of the CDR3 is TGCAGCGCGCCGGGACAGGGATACAATGAGCAGTTCTTC. It is translated as CSAPGQGYNEQFF.

This clonotype was seen ten or more times. This chain uses TRBV7-9 with TRBJ2-4, with D possibly called TRBD1 or TRBD2 (5 bases each). The CDR3 is 14 amino acids. From germline, CDR1 is SEHNR and CDR2 FQNEAQ (reference sequence). Trimming took 4 bases from V and 9 from J, leaving 16 bases between them. This CDR3 is CASSSRDHSSIQYF. The CDR3, as DNA: TGTGCCAGCAGCTCCCGGGACCATTCCTCCATTCAGTACTTC.

At least ten counts were recorded for this clonotype. The chain joins TRBV10-3 to TRBJ2-5; D unresolved. The V and J ends lost 6 bases and 1 base respectively, with 12 bases between them. CDR1 is ENHRY and CDR2 is SYGVKD in the germline V gene. The CDR3 runs 14 residues. The CDR3 coding sequence is TGTGCCATCAGACCCCAGGACGGCCAAGAGACCCAGTACTTC. This codes for CAIRPQDGQETQYF.

This clonotype was detected many times. The chain is built from TRBV7-9 and TRBJ1-1; maybe TRBD1 (5 bases). CDR3 size: 15 residues. CDR1 is SEHNR and CDR2 is FQNEAQ in the germline V gene (reference sequence). V lost 4 bases, J lost 6 bases, and 18 bases lay in between. CDR3 sequence reads: CASSSGREINPEAFF. The CDR3 DNA reads TGTGCCAGCAGCTCGGGACGGGAAATTAACCCTGAAGCTTTCTTT.

This clonotype has at least ten counts. The chain joins TRBV10-3 to TRBJ2-7, with a weak D call TRBD1 (5 bases). Trimming cost V 1 base and J 5 bases, with 9 bases left between them. The CDR3 covers 13 residues. Germline values: CDR1 ENHRY, CDR2 SYGVKD. The CDR3 coding sequence is TGTGCCATCAGTGAGTACACAGGTCACGAGCAGTACTTC. Translation gives CAISEYTGHEQYF.